A selection of T cell receptor beta chains follows, all from one sample in a study of Graves' ophthalmopathy and Graves' hyperthyroidism. MiXCR was run by TCRdb on the multiplex PCR reads, yielding one entry per CDR3 protein. The sample comprises about 230,000 distinct CDR3 sequences, around 42% of which are singletons, and around half rests with the top ten. Sequenced input: peripheral blood. The receptors were gathered from an adult man with Graves' ophthalmopathy. CDR3s include the opening cysteine and the closing phenylalanine or tryptophan. D genes are given only for firm matches. Part of the rows lack a size; the others show once, few, many or a class for expanded clones.

v_gene	abundance	d_gene	j_gene	CDR3aa	CDR3nt
TRBV7-9	once	-	TRBJ1-5	CASSSQTGFNQPQHF	TGTGCCAGCAGCTCCCAAACAGGGTTTAATCAGCCCCAGCATTTT
TRBV7-2	-	-	TRBJ2-2	CASSPATANTGELFF	TGTGCCAGCAGTCCCGCGACAGCGAACACCGGGGAGCTGTTTTTT
TRBV29-1	once	TRBD1	TRBJ2-1	CSGGVQGAMNEQFF	TGCAGCGGTGGAGTCCAGGGGGCGATGAATGAGCAGTTCTTC
TRBV20-1	few	TRBD1	TRBJ1-1	CSARSAGDSEAFF	TGCAGTGCACGGTCGGCAGGGGACAGTGAAGCTTTCTTT
TRBV5-1	few	-	TRBJ1-3	CASSLKGVAGNTIYF	TGCGCCAGCAGCTTGAAGGGTGTAGCTGGAAACACCATATATTTT
TRBV12-5	-	-	TRBJ1-1	CASGSQGTEAFF	TGTGCTAGTGGCTCCCAGGGCACTGAAGCTTTCTTT
TRBV5-8	many	-	TRBJ2-7	CASSGAGAHEQYF	TGTGCCAGCAGCGGAGCAGGGGCGCACGAGCAGTACTTC
TRBV9	once	TRBD1	TRBJ1-2	CASSVLPDRACGGYTF	TGTGCCAGCAGCGTCCTCCCGGACAGGGCTTGCGGTGGCTACACCTTC
TRBV10-3	few	-	TRBJ2-2	CAIQGFAGELFF	TGTGCCATACAGGGTTTCGCCGGGGAGCTGTTTTTT
TRBV20-1	-	-	TRBJ2-5	CSAPPGGSWETQYF	TGCAGTGCCCCCCCCGGGGGTAGTTGGGAGACCCAGTACTTC
TRBV2	-	TRBD1	TRBJ2-7	CASSGTDRGRPYEQYF	TGTGCCAGCAGTGGAACGGACAGGGGGCGCCCCTACGAGCAGTACTTC
TRBV10-3	few	TRBD1	TRBJ2-7	CAISPGQGRRHYEQYF	TGTGCCATCAGCCCGGGACAGGGAAGGAGGCACTACGAGCAGTACTTC
TRBV5-1	-	-	TRBJ2-2	CASRTESFVGELFF	TGCGCCAGCCGGACAGAATCCTTCGTCGGGGAGCTGTTTTTT
TRBV7-7	few	-	TRBJ2-5	CASSPMTGKETQYF	TGTGCTAGCAGCCCAATGACAGGAAAAGAGACCCAGTACTTC
TRBV12-3/TRBV12-4	-	-	TRBJ1-2	CASSSPGGKGGYTF	TGTGCCAGCAGTTCCCCGGGGGGCAAAGGTGGCTACACCTTC
TRBV4-2	-	-	TRBJ1-5	CASSQGNSMDEHF	TGTGCCAGCAGCCAAGGAAATAGCATGGACGAGCATTTT
TRBV19	few	-	TRBJ1-1	CASKPGAISSYNTEAFF	TGTGCCAGTAAACCGGGAGCTATCTCTTCGTACAACACTGAAGCTTTCTTT
TRBV5-1	-	-	TRBJ1-1	CDSSFVTGTVTEAFF	TGCGACAGCAGCTTTGTCACAGGGACGGTCACTGAAGCTTTCTTT
TRBV19	once	-	TRBJ2-5	CASQAGRQETQYF	TGTGCCAGTCAGGCGGGACGACAAGAGACCCAGTACTTC
TRBV2	many	-	TRBJ2-6	CASRSPEVPGANVLTF	TGTGCCAGCAGATCTCCAGAGGTGCCTGGGGCCAACGTCCTGACTTTC
TRBV29-1	-	-	TRBJ2-7	CSVEDSEAYEQYF	TGCAGCGTTGAGGACTCCGAGGCGTACGAGCAGTACTTC
TRBV28	once	TRBD1	TRBJ1-2	CASTPGTDDYGYTF	TGTGCCAGCACTCCCGGGACAGATGACTATGGCTACACCTTC
TRBV2	-	-	TRBJ2-5	CASSWDTSRQPQYF	TGTGCCAGCAGTTGGGACACTTCGCGGCAGCCCCAGTACTTC
TRBV5-4	-	TRBD1	TRBJ1-3	CASSERTGFSGNTIYF	TGTGCCAGCAGCGAGAGGACAGGGTTCTCTGGAAACACCATATATTTT
TRBV5-6	few	-	TRBJ1-4	CASSLDQGDEKLFF	TGTGCCAGCAGCTTGGATCAGGGAGACGAAAAACTGTTTTTT
TRBV10-3	once	-	TRBJ2-2	CAISYRHYGELFF	TGTGCCATCAGTTACCGGCATTACGGGGAGCTGTTTTTT
TRBV5-1	-	TRBD1	TRBJ1-5	CASSDGTGGSHQPQHF	TGCGCCAGCAGCGATGGGACAGGGGGCTCTCATCAGCCCCAGCATTTT
TRBV19	-	-	TRBJ1-5	CASKWVGGNQPQHF	TGTGCCAGTAAGTGGGTAGGGGGCAATCAGCCCCAGCATTTT